What follows are 14 T cell receptor beta chains derived from one specimen sequenced in a study of T-cell reconstitution after alpha-beta-depleted transplantation in children. For TCRbeta, the library was prepared with unique molecular identifiers. In TCRdb, the PCR reads were re-called with MiXCR into one record per CDR3 protein. The sample shows about 490,000 distinct CDR3 sequences, 8% to 11% of them seen only once. Material: PBMCs, obtained before TCRalphabeta/CD19-depleted stem cell transplant. These receptors all come from a child under 10 years old with inherited bone marrow failure, due to receive a stem cell transplant.

The genes are TRBV11-2 and TRBJ2-1, with TRBD2 matching 12 bases. CDR1 and CDR2 from the germline V gene are SGHAT and FQNNGV. V was clipped by 0 bases and J by 14 bases; unmatched bases: 5. This CDR3 has 14 residues. This CDR3 is CASSLDLAGGLEFF. The DNA for the CDR3 is TGTGCCAGCAGCTTAGATCTAGCGGGAGGGCTTGAGTTCTTC.

This clonotype has ten or more counts. The chain is built from TRBV20-1 and TRBJ1-2, with 8 bases fitting TRBD1. V trimming: 4 bases; J trimming: 2 bases; junction bases outside the gene matches: 12. Germline V gene data show CDR1 as DFQATT and CDR2 as SNEGSKA (reference sequence). The CDR3 loop spans 16 amino acids. This CDR3 is CSANRGRVLTNYGYTF. The CDR3, as DNA: TGCAGTGCTAACAGGGGGAGGGTATTAACCAACTATGGCTACACCTTC.

This clonotype was seen repeatedly, ten times or more. Here the CDR3 DNA reads TGCAGTGCTAGCGATACTGATACTAGCGGGAGGTCGACAGATACGCAGTATTTT. As protein: CSASDTDTSGRSTDTQYF. The chain recombines TRBV20-1 with TRBJ2-3; 12 bases agree with TRBD2. This CDR3 has 18 amino acids. In germline, CDR1 is DFQATT, CDR2 SNEGSKA (reference sequence). J gave up 3 bases and V 3 bases, and 13 bases lay outside the gene matches.

There are many counts of this clonotype. This chain links TRBV7-9 with TRBJ1-5; 12 bases are shared with TRBD1. From germline, CDR1 is SEHNR and CDR2 FQNEAQ (reference sequence). Trimming removed 4 bases from V and 11 bases from J; junction bases left unmatched: 9. CDR3 length equals 15 residues. The CDR3 loop is CASSSGTGGVEAQHF. CDR3 DNA: TGTGCCAGCAGCTCCGGGACAGGGGGCGTGGAGGCCCAGCATTTT.

The sample holds a few counts of this clonotype. The chain employs TRBV4-3 and TRBJ2-1, with 14 positions matching TRBD2. Unmatched junction bases numbered 9, after V lost 3 bases and J lost 8 bases. In germline, CDR1 is LGHNA, CDR2 YSLEER. The CDR3 extends over 17 amino acids. CDR3 in DNA: TGCGCCAGCAGCCAGCTTCTTGGGACTAGCGGGAGTGATGAGCAGTTCTTC. This sequence encodes CASSQLLGTSGSDEQFF.

This clonotype was seen a handful of times. The DNA for the CDR3 is TGCGCCAGCAGCCAACTACCTAACCGAGCGGGAGCACCCTACAATGAGCAGTTCTTC. Translated: CASSQLPNRAGAPYNEQFF. This chain connects TRBV4-3 to TRBJ2-1; 8 bases are shared with TRBD2. The length of the CDR3 is 19 residues. CDR1 and CDR2 from the germline V gene are LGHNA and YSLEER. The V and J ends lost 2 bases and 2 bases, in that order; junction bases with no gene match: 14.

This chain joins TRBV12-3 or TRBV12-4 and TRBJ2-7; TRBD2 matches at 8 bases. V lost 1 base to trimming and J lost 5 bases; unmatched junction nucleotides: 10. The CDR3 is made up of 16 amino acids. The CDR3 DNA reads TGTGCCAGCAGTTTAGGCCCGGGGACTAGTTTCCACGAGCAGTACTTC. Encoded protein: CASSLGPGTSFHEQYF.

The chain joins TRBV12-3 or TRBV12-4 to TRBJ1-1, with D possibly matching TRBD1 (6 bases). With 2 bases removed from V and 1 base from J, the gap between germline ends came to 11 bases. This CDR3 is 15 amino acids long. In nucleotides, the CDR3 is TGTGCCAGCAGTTTATGGGGGGGCGGGAACACTGAAGCTTTCTTT. Protein: CASSLWGGGNTEAFF.

This clonotype was detected many times. The J gene is TRBJ2-7, the V gene TRBV7-8, with 8 bases identical to TRBD1. Germline loops: CDR1 SGHVS, CDR2 FQNEAQ. The V and J ends lost 3 bases and 6 bases, in that order; junction bases with no gene match: 7. The CDR3 is 14 amino acids. CDR3: CASSLTGQGGEQYF. CDR3 coding DNA: TGTGCCAGCAGCTTGACCGGACAGGGCGGCGAGCAGTACTTC.

The chain recombines TRBV6-5 with TRBJ2-1; D is unresolved. V was cut by 0 bases and J by 15 bases, with 21 bases left in between. Germline V lookup: CDR1 MNHEY, CDR2 SVGAGI. The CDR3 runs 15 residues. CDR3 nucleotides: TGTGCCAGCAGTTACTCGCCTAGTAGTACCGACGTTTGGTTCTTC. It yields the protein CASSYSPSSTDVWFF.

V is TRBV29-1 and J is TRBJ2-3; TRBD1 matches at 7 bases. This CDR3 contains 17 residues. J lost 3 bases, V lost 7 bases, and 19 bases had no gene match. The germline V gene encodes CDR1 SQVTM and CDR2 ANQGSEA. CDR3 region: CSAQGERVKLTTDTQYF. Here the CDR3 DNA reads TGCAGCGCCCAGGGGGAGAGGGTTAAATTGACTACAGATACGCAGTATTTT.

This clonotype was seen repeatedly, ten times or more. The rearrangement joins TRBV20-1 to TRBJ2-1, with 7 bases aligning to TRBD2. Germline V lookup: CDR1 DFQATT, CDR2 SNEGSKA (reference sequence). The V and J ends lost 8 bases and 4 bases, in that order; junction bases with no gene match: 8. The CDR3 totals 13 residues. The CDR3 sequence: CSSRGGLYNEQFF. The CDR3 region has the DNA TGCAGTTCAAGGGGAGGGTTGTACAATGAGCAGTTCTTC.

The table lists this clonotype with many counts. The chain is built from TRBV30 and TRBJ2-7, with 8 bases lining up with TRBD2. Germline CDR1 reads GTSNPN; CDR2 reads SVGIG (reference sequence). With V trimmed by 3 bases and J by 1 base, 2 bases remained unmatched. The CDR3 totals 13 residues. The chain's CDR3 is CAWRGTSSYEQYF. The CDR3 DNA sequence: TGTGCCTGGAGGGGGACTAGTTCCTACGAGCAGTACTTC.

This clonotype was seen repeatedly, ten times or more. The rearrangement joins TRBV5-1 to TRBJ2-7, with D possibly matching TRBD1 (6 bases). CDR3 size: 13 residues. The germline CDR1 and CDR2 sequences are SGHRS and YFSETQ. The V end was cut by 4 bases, the J end by 1 base, with 9 bases between. DNA for the CDR3: TGCGCCAGCAGCCGGGACAAATCCTACGAGCAGTACTTC. Protein product: CASSRDKSYEQYF. The entire variable domain, with the rest obtained from reference TRBV5-1 and TRBJ2-7, is as follows: KAGVTQTPRYLIKTRGQQVTLSCSPISGHRSVSWYQQTPGQGLQFLFEYFSETQRNKGNFPGRFSGRQFSNSRSEMNVSTLELGDSALYLCASSRDKSYEQYFGPGTRLTVT.